The present T cell receptor (beta chain) was sequenced within a study of tumor-infiltrating lymphocytes in primary liver carcinoma. The investigators made TCR beta cDNA from about 500 ng total RNA, using a constant-region primer. Libraries covering TCR beta were generated through three nested multiplex PCR rounds (using a slightly modified ARM-PCR). It was with TRBV1-TRBV30 forward primers and a C-beta reverse primer that the first two PCR rounds were run, at approximately 10 cycles each. TCRdb re-called the multiplex PCR reads through MiXCR, storing one row per CDR3 protein. The table shows 310,000 or so distinct CDR3 sequences, with less than 65% occurring only once. This clonotype was recorded many times. Antigen specificity is unknown. Unsorted whole blood yielded blood RNA, and germline DNA was extracted as well. The study enrolled treatment-naive patients with chronic HBV infection. They drew 3 to 4 milliliters of peripheral blood before surgery.

The length of the CDR3 is 14 residues. The V end was cut by 4 bases, the J end by 1 base, with 10 bases between. Looked up from germline, CDR1 is MNHEY and CDR2 is SVGAGI. Study-level points and caveats: Lower overlap was observed for tumor-adjacent and tumor-blood pairs relative to tumor region pairs. Owing to bulk unsorted samples, no comparison was made between CD4+ and CD8+ repertoires.

The receptor was isolated from a man in his forties with primary liver carcinoma and hepatitis B virus infection. The chain has TRBV6-5 and TRBJ1-1; D remains ambiguous. Sequenced material: peripheral blood. For the CDR3, the DNA is TGTGCCAGCAGTTTCGGAGGACGGAACACTGAAGCTTTCTTT. As protein: CASSFGGRNTEAFF.